The T cell receptor (beta chain) described here comes from a study of tumor-infiltrating lymphocytes in primary liver carcinoma. Looking at the study overall: Stage T1-T3 N0M0 tumors spanned about 4.2 to 10 cm.

Of note for this clonotype: Its antigen remains unidentified. At one of its ends the junction is not consistent with the germline gene, which may arise from a read error.

It was unsorted whole blood that yielded blood RNA, and germline DNA was also extracted. Synthesis of TCR beta cDNA was carried out from 450 to 500 ng total RNA with a constant-region primer. Construction of TCR beta libraries relied on three successive nested multiplex PCR rounds employing slightly modified ARM-PCR. In TCRdb, the multiplex PCR reads were re-called with MiXCR into one record per CDR3 protein. The sample lists more than 150,000 distinct CDR3 sequences; over 50% were seen once. Study findings and constraints: The study found a significantly higher top-250-clone fraction in tumors than in blood (p = 0.039).

This TCR came from a man aged 40-49 years with primary liver carcinoma and hepatitis B virus infection. Sequencing was done on a sample of peripheral blood.

The CDR3 DNA reads as TGCGCCAGCAGCCCGTACAGTGGGAGGGATTCACCCCTCCACTTC. Translated, it gives CASSPYSGRDSPLHF. V gene TRBV5-1 combines with J gene TRBJ1-6; D is unresolved. Germline values: CDR1 SGHRS, CDR2 YFSETQ. The CDR3 extends over 15 amino acids.